The following is a T cell receptor beta chain sequence with its context. Its antigen remains unidentified. The sample belongs to a study of shared clonotypes between healthy human individuals. The data were produced by immunoSEQ multiplex PCR, yet TCRdb's version contains in-frame clones alone and is incomplete. In the table there are approximately 700,000 clones, around 73% of which are singletons. Each donor was a Caucasian adult residing in Nashville, Tennessee. Study-level results: Generally, naive subsets (rather than memory subsets) showed larger estimated richness.

There are 17 residues in the CDR3. The germline CDR1 and CDR2 sequences are SGHTA and FQGNSA. Deletions cut 8 bases from V and 5 bases from J, with 25 bases between. The gene calls are TRBV7-2 and TRBJ2-1; D not certain. This sequence originates from a young woman in good health. The specimen was memory CD4+ T cells sorted from blood. Documented subset: CD45RA-negative fraction. The CDR3 reads CASSKLALVPNDNEQFF. In DNA, the CDR3 is TGTGCCAGCTCCAAACTTGCGCTAGTCCCCAATGACAATGAGCAGTTCTTC.